A selection of T cell receptor beta chains follows, all from one sample in a study of brain T cells in children with intractable seizures. Here immunoSEQ multiplex PCR was the method, and the copy in TCRdb shows in-frame clones only, minus some. There are about 110,000 clones in the sample; approximately 94% occur only once, and 3.8% lies in the top ten. Specimen: peripheral blood, collected at surgery. The receptors were sampled from a boy in the first two years of life with hemimegalencephaly and intractable seizures. CDR3s include the opening cysteine and the closing phenylalanine or tryptophan. Each record gives: V gene, clone size, D gene, J gene, CDR3 protein, CDR3 DNA. A D gene is named only where the DNA matches it firmly. Part of the rows lack a size; the others show once, few, many or a class for expanded clones.

v_call: TRBV29-1
clone_size: -
d_call: TRBD1
j_call: TRBJ1-1
cdr3_aa: CSVGQGNTEAFF
cdr3_nt: TGCAGCGTTGGACAGGGAAACACTGAAGCTTTCTTT

v_call: TRBV9
clone_size: -
d_call: TRBD2
j_call: TRBJ2-3
cdr3_aa: CASSPRASGSTDTQYF
cdr3_nt: TGTGCCAGCAGCCCCCGGGCTAGCGGGAGCACAGATACGCAGTATTTT

v_call: TRBV2
clone_size: -
d_call: TRBD2
j_call: TRBJ2-1
cdr3_aa: CASSYAGTSGRTSNNEQFF
cdr3_nt: TGTGCCAGCAGTTACGCCGGGACTAGCGGGAGGACCTCTAACAATGAGCAGTTCTTC

v_call: TRBV5-4
clone_size: -
d_call: -
j_call: TRBJ2-7
cdr3_aa: CASSLSGRYEQYF
cdr3_nt: TGTGCCAGCAGCTTATCGGGGCGTTACGAGCAGTACTTC

v_call: TRBV7-9
clone_size: -
d_call: TRBD1
j_call: TRBJ1-2
cdr3_aa: CASSLPDRGLYGYTF
cdr3_nt: TGTGCCAGCAGCCTCCCCGACAGGGGGCTCTATGGCTACACCTTC

v_call: TRBV29-1
clone_size: -
d_call: -
j_call: TRBJ2-5
cdr3_aa: CSAPPSGEGPQETQYF
cdr3_nt: TGCAGCGCCCCCCCGTCGGGAGAGGGTCCCCAAGAGACCCAGTACTTC

v_call: TRBV14
clone_size: -
d_call: TRBD1
j_call: TRBJ2-7
cdr3_aa: CASSPDRGRLTEQYF
cdr3_nt: TGTGCCAGCAGCCCTGACAGGGGGCGGTTGACAGAGCAGTACTTC

v_call: TRBV2
clone_size: -
d_call: -
j_call: TRBJ2-1
cdr3_aa: CASSEGGAGEQFF
cdr3_nt: TGTGCCAGCAGTGAAGGGGGGGCAGGGGAGCAGTTCTTC

v_call: TRBV19
clone_size: -
d_call: -
j_call: TRBJ1-5
cdr3_aa: CASSIMSTINQPQHF
cdr3_nt: TGTGCCAGTAGTATAATGAGTACTATCAATCAGCCCCAGCATTTT

v_call: TRBV5-1
clone_size: -
d_call: -
j_call: TRBJ1-1
cdr3_aa: CASSLGRTLGNTEAFF
cdr3_nt: TGCGCCAGCAGCTTGGGCAGGACACTTGGGAACACTGAAGCTTTCTTT

v_call: TRBV7-9
clone_size: -
d_call: -
j_call: TRBJ1-2
cdr3_aa: CASSLVTGQRNYGYTF
cdr3_nt: TGTGCCAGCAGCTTAGTGACAGGCCAGAGGAACTATGGCTACACCTTC

v_call: TRBV21-1
clone_size: -
d_call: -
j_call: TRBJ1-3
cdr3_aa: CASSKVDSFPSSGNTIYF
cdr3_nt: TGTGCCAGCAGCAAAGTCGACAGCTTCCCCAGCTCTGGAAACACCATATATTTT

v_call: TRBV2
clone_size: -
d_call: TRBD1
j_call: TRBJ1-1
cdr3_aa: CASSVGQPEAFF
cdr3_nt: TGTGCCAGCAGTGTGGGACAGCCTGAAGCTTTCTTT

v_call: TRBV6-4
clone_size: -
d_call: -
j_call: TRBJ1-5
cdr3_aa: CASSHRTDSNQPQHF
cdr3_nt: TGTGCCAGCAGCCACAGGACAGATAGCAATCAGCCCCAGCATTTT

v_call: TRBV5-1
clone_size: few
d_call: -
j_call: TRBJ1-1
cdr3_aa: CASSLYGGSLGTEAFF
cdr3_nt: TGCGCCAGCAGCTTATACGGAGGGTCGTTGGGGACTGAAGCTTTCTTT

v_call: TRBV7-8
clone_size: -
d_call: TRBD1
j_call: TRBJ1-2
cdr3_aa: CASSRTTGQGNYGYTF
cdr3_nt: TGTGCCAGCAGCCGAACAACGGGACAGGGGAACTATGGCTACACCTTC

v_call: TRBV28
clone_size: -
d_call: TRBD1
j_call: TRBJ1-6
cdr3_aa: CASRSGQLYNSPLHF
cdr3_nt: TGTGCCAGCAGATCGGGACAGCTTTATAATTCACCCCTCCACTTT

v_call: TRBV6-5
clone_size: -
d_call: TRBD1
j_call: TRBJ1-4
cdr3_aa: CASSYSTGDNEKLFF
cdr3_nt: TGTGCCAGCAGTTACTCGACAGGGGATAATGAAAAACTGTTTTTT

v_call: TRBV6-5
clone_size: -
d_call: TRBD2
j_call: TRBJ2-2
cdr3_aa: CASRAGPSTGELFF
cdr3_nt: TGTGCCAGCCGAGCGGGACCCAGCACCGGGGAGCTGTTTTTT

v_call: TRBV4-2
clone_size: -
d_call: TRBD1
j_call: TRBJ2-7
cdr3_aa: CASSPAHDRAYEQYF
cdr3_nt: TGTGCCAGCAGCCCAGCCCACGACAGGGCCTACGAGCAGTACTTC

v_call: TRBV28
clone_size: -
d_call: -
j_call: TRBJ1-5
cdr3_aa: CASSLGSNQPQHF
cdr3_nt: TGTGCCAGCAGTTTAGGCAGCAATCAGCCCCAGCATTTT

v_call: TRBV7-2
clone_size: -
d_call: -
j_call: TRBJ2-3
cdr3_aa: CASSLGLLTDTQYF
cdr3_nt: TGTGCCAGCAGCTTAGGGCTGCTTACAGATACGCAGTATTTT

v_call: TRBV10-3
clone_size: -
d_call: -
j_call: TRBJ2-7
cdr3_aa: CAISDPGTDSYEQYF
cdr3_nt: TGTGCCATCAGTGATCCCGGGACGGACTCCTACGAGCAGTACTTC

v_call: TRBV6-5
clone_size: -
d_call: -
j_call: TRBJ2-5
cdr3_aa: CASRRGEGETQYF
cdr3_nt: TGTGCCAGCAGAAGGGGGGAGGGGGAGACCCAGTACTTC

v_call: TRBV27
clone_size: -
d_call: TRBD1
j_call: TRBJ1-2
cdr3_aa: CASSLSPQPGQDYGYTF
cdr3_nt: TGTGCCAGCAGTTTATCGCCACAACCCGGACAGGACTATGGCTACACCTTC

v_call: TRBV18
clone_size: -
d_call: -
j_call: TRBJ2-3
cdr3_aa: CASSPGMSSQATDTQYF
cdr3_nt: TGTGCCAGCTCACCTGGGATGTCTAGTCAGGCCACAGATACGCAGTATTTT

v_call: TRBV28
clone_size: -
d_call: -
j_call: TRBJ2-2
cdr3_aa: CASSSQGGPGTGELFF
cdr3_nt: TGTGCCAGCAGTTCCCAAGGAGGGCCGGGCACCGGGGAGCTGTTTTTT

v_call: TRBV19
clone_size: -
d_call: -
j_call: TRBJ1-6
cdr3_aa: CASSIWGSPLHF
cdr3_nt: TGTGCCAGTAGTATATGGGGATCACCCCTCCACTTT